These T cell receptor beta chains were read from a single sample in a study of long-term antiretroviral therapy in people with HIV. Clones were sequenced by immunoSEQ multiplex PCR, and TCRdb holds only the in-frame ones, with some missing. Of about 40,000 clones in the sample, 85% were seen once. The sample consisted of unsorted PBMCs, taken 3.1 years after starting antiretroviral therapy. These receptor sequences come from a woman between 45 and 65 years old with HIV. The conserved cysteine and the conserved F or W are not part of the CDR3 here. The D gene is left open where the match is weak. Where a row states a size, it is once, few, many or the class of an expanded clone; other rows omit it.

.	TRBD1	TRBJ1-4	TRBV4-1	ASSHGQAPVDNEKLF
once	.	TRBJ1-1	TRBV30	AWSVVWQGNTEAF
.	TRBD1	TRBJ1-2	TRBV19	ASSTGQGLSPRGYT
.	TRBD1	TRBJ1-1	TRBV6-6	ASRGRTGRYTEAF
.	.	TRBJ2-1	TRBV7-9	ASSVDRRAGGVYNEQF
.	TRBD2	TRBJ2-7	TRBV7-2	ASSPRGGSYEQY
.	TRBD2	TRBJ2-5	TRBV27	ASSLLAGGKETQY
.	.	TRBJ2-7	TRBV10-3	ASTEVGSDEQY
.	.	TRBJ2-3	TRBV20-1	SASRTIRY
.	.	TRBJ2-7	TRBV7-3	ASSLSSDRGYEQY
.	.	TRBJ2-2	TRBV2	ASSDQGRHTGELF
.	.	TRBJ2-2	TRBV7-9	ASSLGGTGQNTGELF
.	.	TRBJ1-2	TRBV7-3	ASSSRGYGYT
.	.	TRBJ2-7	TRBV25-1	ASSESDTPYEQY
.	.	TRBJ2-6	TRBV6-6	ASSYLGANVLT
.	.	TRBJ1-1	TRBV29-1	SVVPGRLNTEAF
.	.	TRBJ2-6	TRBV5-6	ASTYRAGANVLT
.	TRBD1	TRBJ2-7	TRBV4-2	ASSQDPRTGADEQY
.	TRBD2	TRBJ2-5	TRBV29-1	SVVRGDWETQY
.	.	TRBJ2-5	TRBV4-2	ASSQVFRAAQETQY
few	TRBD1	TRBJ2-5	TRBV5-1	ASSAPDRAVETQY
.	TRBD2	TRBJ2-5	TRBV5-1	ASSLGSGGLQETQY
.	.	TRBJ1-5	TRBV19	ASSIPGRGNQPQH
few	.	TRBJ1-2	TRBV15	ATSSGPGLRGYT
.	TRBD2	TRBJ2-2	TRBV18	ASSPLAGGSTGELF
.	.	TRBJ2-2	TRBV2	ASSSGTGELF
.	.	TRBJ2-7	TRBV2	ASRRAEYEQY
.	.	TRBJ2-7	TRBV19	ASSLLVGPPYEQY
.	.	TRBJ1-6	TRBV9	ASSPMELPTGSPLH
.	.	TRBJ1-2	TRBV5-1	ASSQLHEGLGGYT
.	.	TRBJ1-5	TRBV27	ASSSRPASGQPQH
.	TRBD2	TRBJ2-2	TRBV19	ASSSAGGGLF
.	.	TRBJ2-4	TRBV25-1	ASSESGAKNIQY
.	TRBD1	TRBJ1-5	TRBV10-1	ASSKGGQGASGTQH
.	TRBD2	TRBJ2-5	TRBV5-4	ASSPGTSGRETQY
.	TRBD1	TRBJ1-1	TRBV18	ASYREDRGAF
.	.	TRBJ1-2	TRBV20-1	SASNSYGYT
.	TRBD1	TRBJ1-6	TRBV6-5	ASSYSQGTNSPLH
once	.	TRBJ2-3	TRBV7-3	ASSLTGPTDTQY
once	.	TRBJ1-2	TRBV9	ASSVGRDGYT
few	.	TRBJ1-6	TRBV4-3	ASSQDRMWNSPLH
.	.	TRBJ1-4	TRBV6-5	ASSYARGGLGEKLF
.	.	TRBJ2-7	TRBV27	ASSLRGAGIYEQY
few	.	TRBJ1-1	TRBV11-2	ASSPSGLNTEAF
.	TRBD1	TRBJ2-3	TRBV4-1	ASSVGTGGKDTQY
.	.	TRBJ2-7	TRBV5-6	ASSFSDNYEQY
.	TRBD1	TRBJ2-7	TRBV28	ASSLVRQGRGLEQY
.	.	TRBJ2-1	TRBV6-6	ASSYTTADNEQF
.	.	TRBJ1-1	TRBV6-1	ASKMAGVNTEAF
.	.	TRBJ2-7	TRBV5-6	ASSVPGSLTYEQY
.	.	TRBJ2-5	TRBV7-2	ASSFMAGQETQY
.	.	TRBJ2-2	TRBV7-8	ASTLRSDANTGELF
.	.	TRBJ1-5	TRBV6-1	ASNTGMGWNQPQH
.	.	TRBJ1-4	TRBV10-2	ASRPGRSATNEKLF
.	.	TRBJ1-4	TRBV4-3	ASSQVEGDNEKLF
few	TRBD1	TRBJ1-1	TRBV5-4	ASSPGTGQGTEAF
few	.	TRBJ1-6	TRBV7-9	ASSPSAAAYSPLH